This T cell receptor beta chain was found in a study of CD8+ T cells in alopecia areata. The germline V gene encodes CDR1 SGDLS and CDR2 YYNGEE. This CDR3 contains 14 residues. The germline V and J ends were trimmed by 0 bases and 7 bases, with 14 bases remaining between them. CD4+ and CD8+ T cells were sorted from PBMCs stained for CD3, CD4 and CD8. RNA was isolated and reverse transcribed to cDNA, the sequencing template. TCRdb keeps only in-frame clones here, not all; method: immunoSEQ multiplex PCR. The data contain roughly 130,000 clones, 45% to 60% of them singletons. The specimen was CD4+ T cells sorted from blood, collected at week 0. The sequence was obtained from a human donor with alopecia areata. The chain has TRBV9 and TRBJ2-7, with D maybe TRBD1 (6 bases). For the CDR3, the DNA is TGTGCCAGCAGCGTAGAGGGACACGGTAGGGAGCAGTACTTC. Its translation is CASSVEGHGREQYF.